The next 6 T cell receptor beta chains were all read from a single sample in a study of regulatory T cells in long-lasting Graves disease. Researchers made TCR beta libraries by using iRepertoire HTBI primers and running Arm-PCR on CDR3 regions. TCRdb processed the multiplex PCR reads anew with MiXCR; each CDR3 protein has one entry. This sample carries under 700,000 distinct CDR3 sequences, roughly 15% of them seen once, and the ten largest clones take more than 20%. Time point denoted: newly diagnosed GD, antithyroid drugs for less than 3 months. Scientists built the TCR library using RNA that was extracted from PBMCs. In addition, the sample was reused for a study of T cells in Graves' hyperthyroidism and ophthalmopathy.

The sample was peripheral blood mononuclear cells (PBMCs), taken at new diagnosis, from a patient treated with antithyroid drugs. Source of these receptors: a woman aged 40 to 65 with Graves disease.

This clonotype is a singleton in its sample. This sequence may be a read error, since a much larger clone differs from it by one base. This sequence joins TRBV5-6 and TRBJ1-1; no clear D. CDR3 length: 15 residues. Per germline, CDR1 SGHDT and CDR2 YYEEEE. The CDR3, as DNA: TGTGCCAGCAGTTTAGAGGGAAAGGAGAACACTGAAGTTTTCTTT. Protein: CASSLEGKENTEVFF.

The genes are TRBV9 and TRBJ2-2; D remains ambiguous. V dropped 3 bases and J dropped 6 bases, with 12 bases sitting between them. The CDR3 contains 14 residues. Per germline, CDR1 SGDLS and CDR2 YYNGEE. In nucleotides, the CDR3 is TGTGCCAGCAGCGCCCAGCTAGGATCCGGGGAGCTGTTTTTT. Amino acid sequence: CASSAQLGSGELFF.

V usage is TRBV4-1 and J usage is TRBJ1-6, with D tentatively TRBD1 (6 bases). The CDR3 is 16 residues long. Trimming stripped 2 bases from V and 10 bases from J, with 18 bases between. Germline-derived CDR1 and CDR2 are MGHRA and YSYEKL. Here the CDR3 DNA reads TGCGCCAGCAGCCAACCCCCCCCAGGGGATGGATCACCCCTCCACTTT. Amino acid sequence: CASSQPPPGDGSPLHF.

V usage is TRBV6-1 and J usage is TRBJ1-2; a possible D gene is TRBD1 (6 bases). Germline CDR1 MNHNS, CDR2 SASEGT. V lost 6 bases, J lost 4 bases, and 15 bases lay in between. This CDR3 has 14 amino acids. In DNA, the CDR3 is TGTGCCAGCAGAACCGGAACAGGGACCTATGGCTACACCTTC. This gives the protein CASRTGTGTYGYTF.

About this clonotype: This may stem from a read error, because a much larger clone lies one nucleotide away. A read error is likely, as this CDR3 ends without the conserved phenylalanine or tryptophan. This chain uses TRBV6-2 or TRBV6-3 with TRBJ2-6; D may be TRBD2 (5 bases). Deletions cut 6 bases from V and 2 bases from J, with 11 bases between. Per the germline V gene, CDR1 is MNHEY and CDR2 is SVGEGT. The CDR3 runs to 15 residues. The CDR3 DNA sequence: TGTGCCAGCAGAGCAGGAGGACCTGGGGCCAACGTCCTGACTTCC. Amino acid sequence: CASRAGGPGANVLTS.

V is TRBV20-1 and J is TRBJ1-6; 8 positions agree with TRBD1. The J segment lost 9 bases and the V segment lost 2 bases, leaving 3 bases of the junction unmatched. The germline V gene has CDR1 DFQATT and CDR2 SNEGSKA (reference sequence). The CDR3 length is 13 residues. CDR3 loop: CSARRTGSSPLHF. The CDR3 coding sequence is TGCAGTGCTAGAAGGACAGGGTCTTCACCCCTCCACTTT.